This is a list of T cell receptor beta chains from one sample in a study of cytomegalovirus exposure and HLA in healthy donors. Method: immunoSEQ multiplex PCR; TCRdb's copy keeps in-frame clones and lacks some. The sample contains about 140,000 clones, more than 60% of which appear only once. The sequenced sample was PBMCs. All receptors come from a man aged 18 to 35 in good health and CMV-seropositive. Each CDR3 is given with its conserved first and last residue. D genes are given only for firm matches. Only part of the rows carry a size: once, few, many, or a class if the clone is expanded.

TRBJ1-2 | NA | NA | TRBV6-5 | TGTGCCAGCAGGCTACTGGACAAGTACTATGGCTACACCTTC | CASRLLDKYYGYTF
TRBJ2-7 | NA | NA | TRBV7-2 | TGTGCCAGCAGTTTAGAGCCGAAATGGGAGCAGTACTTC | CASSLEPKWEQYF
TRBJ2-7 | NA | NA | TRBV30 | TGTGCCTGGAGTGACCAGGAGGGGGCCAACTACGAGCAGTACTTC | CAWSDQEGANYEQYF
TRBJ2-5 | NA | NA | TRBV29-1 | TGCAGCGTTGAAGGGGGGGGCGGGGGTCAAGAGACCCAGTACTTC | CSVEGGGGGQETQYF
TRBJ2-7 | NA | TRBD1 | TRBV5-6 | TGTGCCAGCAGCCCAGTCACAGGGGGAGGCTACGAGCAGTACTTC | CASSPVTGGGYEQYF
TRBJ2-7 | NA | NA | TRBV5-6 | TGTGCCAGCAGCCTTACCAGCTCCTACGAGCAGTACTTC | CASSLTSSYEQYF
TRBJ2-1 | NA | TRBD2 | TRBV5-1 | TGCGCCAGCACCCAATCAGCGGGGGCAAGGGCCTACAATGAGCAGTTCTTC | CASTQSAGARAYNEQFF
TRBJ2-1 | NA | TRBD1 | TRBV27 | TGTGCCAGCAGTACCCGGACAGGGGGCACGAATGAGCAGTTCTTC | CASSTRTGGTNEQFF
TRBJ2-2 | NA | NA | TRBV5-1 | TGCGCCAGCAGCTTGGGACTCACGAACACCGGGGAGCTGTTTTTT | CASSLGLTNTGELFF
TRBJ2-7 | NA | TRBD2 | TRBV7-2 | TGTGCCAGCAGCTTAGTACTAGCGGGAGGCGAGCAGTACTTC | CASSLVLAGGEQYF
TRBJ2-7 | NA | TRBD1 | TRBV7-2 | TGTGCCAGCAGCGCAAGGGACAGGGTCTCCTACGAGCAGTACTTC | CASSARDRVSYEQYF
TRBJ2-7 | NA | TRBD1 | TRBV6-6 | TGTGCCAGCAGTAACACAGGGGGCGGCTTGCACGAGCAGTACTTC | CASSNTGGGLHEQYF
TRBJ2-3 | NA | NA | TRBV6-6 | TGTGCCAGCAGTATAGGGGGGGAGATGGATACGCAGTATTTT | CASSIGGEMDTQYF
TRBJ2-2 | NA | NA | TRBV5-1 | TGCGCCAGCAGCTTGCCTGAGCCAGGCGGGGAGCTGTTTTTT | CASSLPEPGGELFF
TRBJ2-1 | NA | TRBD1 | TRBV7-9 | TGTGTTCTGTCCCGGAGACAGGGGAACTACAATGAGCAGTTCTTC | CVLSRRQGNYNEQFF
TRBJ2-1 | NA | TRBD1 | TRBV6-5 | TGTGCCAGCAGACTCAGGGGGCGTGGGGTTGAGCAGTTCTTC | CASRLRGRGVEQFF
TRBJ2-1 | NA | TRBD2 | TRBV2 | TGTGCCAGCAGTGAAGGACTAGCGGGAGGGTATGAGCAGTTCTTC | CASSEGLAGGYEQFF
TRBJ2-7 | NA | NA | TRBV2 | TGTGCCACCACCGGGAGTGACTCCTACGAGCAGTACTTC | CATTGSDSYEQYF
TRBJ2-1 | NA | NA | TRBV7-8 | TGTGCCAGCAGTACCCGACTCGGTGAGCAGTTCTTC | CASSTRLGEQFF
TRBJ2-7 | NA | TRBD2 | TRBV5-4 | TGTGCCAGCAACCCGGGGGGGGCCGCAGTCTCCTACGAGCAGTACTTC | CASNPGGAAVSYEQYF
TRBJ1-1 | NA | NA | TRBV25-1 | TGTGCCAGCTCAGGGTGGCTTGACACTGAAGCTTTCTTT | CASSGWLDTEAFF
TRBJ2-1 | NA | TRBD2 | TRBV10-3 | TGTGCCATCAGAGGGACTAGCGGGAGGAGGCCAGGGAATGAGCAGTTCTTC | CAIRGTSGRRPGNEQFF
TRBJ2-3 | NA | NA | TRBV4-1 | TGCGCCAGCAGCCAAGATTCGTTGGCAACGAGCACAGATACGCAGTATTTT | CASSQDSLATSTDTQYF
TRBJ2-3 | once | TRBD1 | TRBV11-2 | TGTGCCAGCAGCCCTCTCGGCAGGGGGCTTGATACGCAGTATTTT | CASSPLGRGLDTQYF
TRBJ2-1 | NA | TRBD2 | TRBV5-4 | TGTGCCAGCAGTTCCGGGACTAGCGGGACCCTGAGTGAGCAGTTCTTC | CASSSGTSGTLSEQFF
TRBJ2-7 | NA | NA | TRBV11-2 | TGTGCCAGCAGAAAAACTATCCATGCCCGTTACGAGCAGTACTTC | CASRKTIHARYEQYF
TRBJ2-7 | once | TRBD1 | TRBV13 | TGTGCCAGCAGCTATGGCTGGACAGGGGGGAACGAGCAGTACTTC | CASSYGWTGGNEQYF
TRBJ1-1 | few | NA | TRBV20-1 | TGCAGTGCTAGATCACCGGGAGAAGCTTTCTTT | CSARSPGEAFF
TRBJ2-5 | NA | TRBD1 | TRBV6-1 | TGTGCCAGCAGTCCCCAGGACAGGGCACAAGAGACCCAGTACTTC | CASSPQDRAQETQYF
TRBJ2-7 | NA | NA | TRBV19 | TGTGCCAGTAGTATAGGCGCAGGTATAGAATCCTACGAGCAGTACTTC | CASSIGAGIESYEQYF
TRBJ2-1 | NA | TRBD2 | TRBV5-1 | TGCGCCAGCAGCTTGAGGGGGACTAGCGTGGAGCAGTTCTTC | CASSLRGTSVEQFF
TRBJ1-4 | few | NA | TRBV2 | TGTGCCAGCAGTGACAGTTATAATGAAAAACTGTTTTTT | CASSDSYNEKLFF
TRBJ2-7 | NA | NA | TRBV19 | TGTGCCAGTAGTATAATTTTCCAGCCTAGCTACGAGCAGTACTTC | CASSIIFQPSYEQYF
TRBJ2-2 | NA | NA | TRBV9 | TGTGCCAGCACCAGTGGACAAACCGGGGAGCTGTTTTTT | CASTSGQTGELFF
TRBJ2-3 | NA | NA | TRBV5-4 | TGTGCCAGCACTTTGGCAGGAACAGATACGCAGTATTTT | CASTLAGTDTQYF
TRBJ2-2 | NA | TRBD1 | TRBV5-4 | TGTGCCAGCAGCTCCTGGCAGGGGGCTGCCGGGGAGCTGTTTTTT | CASSSWQGAAGELFF
TRBJ2-7 | NA | NA | TRBV5-1 | TGCGCCAGCAGCCTCACAAGGGAGGCCTCCTACGAGCAGTACTTC | CASSLTREASYEQYF
TRBJ2-7 | few | NA | TRBV28 | TGTGCCAGCAGGGGGGGGGCGCTGTCCTACGAGCAGTACTTC | CASRGGALSYEQYF
TRBJ2-2 | NA | NA | TRBV9 | TGTGCCAGCAGCGTAGTTGGACAGAAAACCGGGGAGCTGTTTTTT | CASSVVGQKTGELFF
TRBJ1-4 | NA | NA | TRBV5-1 | TGCGCCAGCAGCTTGGCCCTTCGGGGGAATGAAAAACTGTTTTTT | CASSLALRGNEKLFF
TRBJ2-2 | NA | TRBD1 | TRBV27 | TGTGCCAGCAGTCCGACGACAGGGGGCGCGAACACCGGGGAGCTGTTTTTT | CASSPTTGGANTGELFF
TRBJ1-1 | few | TRBD1 | TRBV7-9 | TGTGCCAGCCGAGGAGACAGGGGGACTTATTTGAACACTGAAGCTTTCTTT | CASRGDRGTYLNTEAFF
TRBJ2-7 | few | NA | TRBV2 | TGTGCCAGCGTACTTAAAACGGGTGGGTACCACGAGCAGTACTTC | CASVLKTGGYHEQYF
TRBJ2-1 | NA | NA | TRBV7-6 | TGTGCCAGCAGCTTATTTGGAGGGAGTTCCTACAATGAGCAGTTCTTC | CASSLFGGSSYNEQFF
TRBJ1-4 | few | NA | TRBV7-9 | TGTGCCAGCAGTAATGTGCGGGAACTGTTTTTT | CASSNVRELFF
TRBJ2-5 | NA | TRBD1 | TRBV6-5 | TGTGCCAGTGCGATAGGGGGCTCGCTGGAGCAGTACTTC | CASAIGGSLEQYF
TRBJ1-2 | NA | NA | TRBV9 | TGTGCCAGCAGCACCAGGGACATCCCAGACAACTATGGCTACACCTTC | CASSTRDIPDNYGYTF
TRBJ2-2 | NA | TRBD2 | TRBV9 | TGTGCCAGCAGCCGGACTAGCGGGAACATGCGGGGGGAGCTGTTTTTT | CASSRTSGNMRGELFF
TRBJ2-3 | NA | NA | TRBV10-1 | TGCGCCAGCAGTGAGATCGGCAGGCTAACTTGCACAGATACGCAGTATTTT | CASSEIGRLTCTDTQYF
TRBJ2-3 | NA | TRBD2 | TRBV30 | TGTGCCTGGATCCCGGGACTAGTTACAGATACGCAGTATTTT | CAWIPGLVTDTQYF
TRBJ1-1 | once | NA | TRBV29-1 | TGCAGCGTTGAAAGGGGGGGTCGTGAAGCTTTCTTT | CSVERGGREAFF
TRBJ2-7 | NA | TRBD2 | TRBV28 | TGTGCCAGCATGGGAGGGGCGGGACCAGCCTACGAGCAGTACTTC | CASMGGAGPAYEQYF